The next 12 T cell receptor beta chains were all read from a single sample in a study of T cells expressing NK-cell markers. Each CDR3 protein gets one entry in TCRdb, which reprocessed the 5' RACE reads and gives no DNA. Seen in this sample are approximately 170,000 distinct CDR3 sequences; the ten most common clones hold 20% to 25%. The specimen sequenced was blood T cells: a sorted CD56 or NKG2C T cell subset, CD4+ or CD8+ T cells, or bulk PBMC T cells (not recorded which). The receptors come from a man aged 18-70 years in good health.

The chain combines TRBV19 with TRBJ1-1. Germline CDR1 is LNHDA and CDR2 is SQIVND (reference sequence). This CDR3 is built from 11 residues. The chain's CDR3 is CASSSRLEAFF. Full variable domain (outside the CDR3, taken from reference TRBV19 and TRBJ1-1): DGGITQSPKYLFRKEGQNVTLSCEQNLNHDAMYWYRQDPGQGLRLIYYSQIVNDFQKGDIAEGYSVSREKKESFPLTVTSAQKNPTAFYLCASSSRLEAFFGQGTRLTVV.

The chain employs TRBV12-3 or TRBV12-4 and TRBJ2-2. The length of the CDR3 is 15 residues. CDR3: CASSFSGSSTGELFF.

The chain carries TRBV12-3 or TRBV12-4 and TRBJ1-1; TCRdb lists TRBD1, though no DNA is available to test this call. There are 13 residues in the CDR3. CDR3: CATRQGLATEAFF.

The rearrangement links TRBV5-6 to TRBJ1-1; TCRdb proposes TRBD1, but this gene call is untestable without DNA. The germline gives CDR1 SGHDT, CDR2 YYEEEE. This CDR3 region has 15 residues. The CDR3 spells CASSFWTGENTEAFF.

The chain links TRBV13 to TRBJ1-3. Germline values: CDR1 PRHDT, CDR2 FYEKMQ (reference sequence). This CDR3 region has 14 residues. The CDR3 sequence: CASRGWGSGNTIYF.

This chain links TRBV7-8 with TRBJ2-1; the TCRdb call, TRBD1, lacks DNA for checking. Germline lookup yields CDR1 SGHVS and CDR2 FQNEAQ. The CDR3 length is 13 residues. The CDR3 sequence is CASSLLEGNEQFF.

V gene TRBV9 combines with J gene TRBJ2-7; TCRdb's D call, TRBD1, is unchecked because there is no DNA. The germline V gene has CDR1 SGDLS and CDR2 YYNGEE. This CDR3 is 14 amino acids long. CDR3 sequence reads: CASSPTGYSYEQYF.

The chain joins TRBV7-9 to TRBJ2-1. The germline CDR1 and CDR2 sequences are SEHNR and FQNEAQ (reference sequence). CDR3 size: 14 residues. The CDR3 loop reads CASSKWDSYNEQFF.

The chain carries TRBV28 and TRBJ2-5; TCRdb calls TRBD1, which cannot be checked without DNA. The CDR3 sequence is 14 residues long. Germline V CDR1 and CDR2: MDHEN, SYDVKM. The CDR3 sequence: CASSPDREQETQYF.

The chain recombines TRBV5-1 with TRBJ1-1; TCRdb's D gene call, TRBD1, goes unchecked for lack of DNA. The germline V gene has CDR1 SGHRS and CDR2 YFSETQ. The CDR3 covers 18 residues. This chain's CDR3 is CASSFRQGAYGSNTEAFF.

CDR3 residues: CASRGWSDTDTQYF. The chain employs TRBV11-2 and TRBJ2-3. The CDR3 runs to 14 residues. Germline lookup yields CDR1 SGHAT and CDR2 FQNNGV.

The CDR3 reads CASLDASSYNSPLHF. This rearrangement joins TRBV6-1 to TRBJ1-6. CDR3 length: 15 residues. Germline assignment: CDR1 MNHNS and CDR2 SASEGT.